The subject of this entry is one T cell receptor (beta chain). Its antigen is unknown. The germline CDR1 and CDR2 sequences are LNHDA and SQIVND (reference sequence). The CDR3 covers 15 residues. V lost 5 bases and J lost 5, with 18 bases in between. This sample is part of a study of regulatory T cells in long-lasting Graves disease. Regarding the study as a whole: Newly diagnosed disease favored TRBV20-1 and TRBJ2-1 over persistent disease.

The time point: persistent/refractory GD, antithyroid drugs over 5 years with positive TRAb. RNA extracted from PBMCs served as the sequencing template. American Thyroid Association guidelines defined Graves' disease diagnosis. Combining iRepertoire HTBI primers with Arm-PCR of CDR3 regions, the authors built TCR beta libraries. MiXCR was run by TCRdb on the multiplex PCR reads, yielding one entry per CDR3 protein. This sample has 400,000 or so distinct CDR3 sequences, with less than 25% found just once. The receptor was isolated from a female donor with Graves disease. This rearrangement joins TRBV19 to TRBJ1-2; D remains ambiguous. The sample consisted of peripheral blood mononuclear cells (PBMCs), taken when the disease was refractory, from a patient treated with antithyroid drugs. The CDR3 sequence: CASSFFDRAAYGYTF. The CDR3 DNA reads TGTGCCAGTAGTTTTTTTGACCGAGCAGCGTATGGCTACACCTTC.